Described below is a single T cell receptor beta chain sequence and its context. The antigen remains unidentified. Every sample yielded at least 6.5 million isolated PBMCs. Extracted total RNA amounted to at least 5.5 micrograms for each sample. Trimming at V came to 8 bases and at J to 7 bases, leaving 6 bases not matched to a gene. Germline CDR1 is MNHEY and CDR2 is SVGAGI. CDR3 length equals 14 residues. Primed by a sample-barcoded 5' primer and a J-beta primer mix, a second PCR proceeded for about 6 to 11 cycles. Through a template-switch adaptor with 12 random nucleotides, each cDNA molecule received a tag. A single record per CDR3 protein comes from TCRdb applying MiXCR to the 5' RACE reads. The sample holds about 1.5 million distinct CDR3 sequences; roughly 43% are singletons and the top ten take roughly 3.7%. The entry originates in a study of blood T cells in healthy people across ages. Study-wide findings and caveats: Diversity was higher, and naive CD4+ cells more numerous, in long-lived donors than in aged donors.

The sequence was obtained from a woman aged 18-29 years in good health. The V and J genes are TRBV6-5 and TRBJ2-1, with 12 positions matching TRBD2. The source material was blood. The CDR3 region is CASLAGGPGNEQFF. The CDR3 DNA reads as TGTGCCAGCCTAGCGGGGGGGCCGGGGAATGAGCAGTTCTTC.